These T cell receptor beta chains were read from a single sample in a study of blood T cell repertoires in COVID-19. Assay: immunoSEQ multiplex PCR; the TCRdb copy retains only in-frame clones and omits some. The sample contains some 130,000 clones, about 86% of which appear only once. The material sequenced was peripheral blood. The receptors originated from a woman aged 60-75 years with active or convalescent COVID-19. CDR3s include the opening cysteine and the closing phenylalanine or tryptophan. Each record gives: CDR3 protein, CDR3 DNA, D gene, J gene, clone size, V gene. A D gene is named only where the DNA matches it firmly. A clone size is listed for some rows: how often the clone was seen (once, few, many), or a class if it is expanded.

CDR3 protein: CASSQTGGGEQFF
CDR3 DNA: TGCGCCAGCAGCCAGACAGGGGGTGGGGAGCAGTTCTTC
D gene: TRBD1
J gene: TRBJ2-1
clone size: -
V gene: TRBV4-1

CDR3 protein: CASSLTVRTEMNTEAFF
CDR3 DNA: TGTGCCAGCAGCTTAACGGTGAGGACAGAGATGAACACTGAAGCTTTCTTT
D gene: -
J gene: TRBJ1-1
clone size: -
V gene: TRBV7-9

CDR3 protein: CASSVVRGGTEAFF
CDR3 DNA: TGTGCCAGCAGCGTAGTGCGGGGGGGCACTGAAGCTTTCTTT
D gene: -
J gene: TRBJ1-1
clone size: -
V gene: TRBV9

CDR3 protein: CAWSVRQGGARWAAFF
CDR3 DNA: TGTGCCTGGAGTGTACGGCAGGGGGGCGCGAGGTGGGCGGCTTTCTTT
D gene: TRBD1
J gene: TRBJ1-1
clone size: few
V gene: TRBV30

CDR3 protein: CASSIPDRGNAEAFF
CDR3 DNA: TGTGCCAGTAGTATCCCGGACAGGGGGAATGCTGAAGCTTTCTTT
D gene: TRBD1
J gene: TRBJ1-1
clone size: -
V gene: TRBV19

CDR3 protein: CAISEVSGNTIYF
CDR3 DNA: TGTGCCATCTCAGAGGTCTCTGGAAACACCATATATTTT
D gene: -
J gene: TRBJ1-3
clone size: many
V gene: TRBV28

CDR3 protein: CASSQGSGASRWTGELFF
CDR3 DNA: TGTGCCAGCAGCCAGGGGTCAGGCGCCTCCAGGTGGACCGGGGAGCTGTTTTTT
D gene: -
J gene: TRBJ2-2
clone size: once
V gene: TRBV7-9

CDR3 protein: CASSQDFSGGATYNEQFF
CDR3 DNA: TGTGCCAGCAGCCAAGATTTTAGCGGGGGGGCAACCTACAATGAGCAGTTCTTC
D gene: TRBD2
J gene: TRBJ2-1
clone size: -
V gene: TRBV3-1/TRBV3-2

CDR3 protein: CEALLTDTQYF
CDR3 DNA: TGCGAAGCGCTACTCACAGATACGCAGTATTTT
D gene: -
J gene: TRBJ2-3
clone size: -
V gene: TRBV23-1

CDR3 protein: CAGGGEVSYNSPLHF
CDR3 DNA: TGTGCCGGCGGAGGGGAGGTCTCCTATAATTCACCCCTCCACTTT
D gene: -
J gene: TRBJ1-6
clone size: few
V gene: TRBV30

CDR3 protein: CASRPAAGSPLHF
CDR3 DNA: TGTGCCAGCAGACCGGCCGCGGGGTCACCCCTCCACTTT
D gene: -
J gene: TRBJ1-6
clone size: -
V gene: TRBV11-1

CDR3 protein: CASRAWGVQSGQPQHF
CDR3 DNA: TGTGCCAGCAGGGCCTGGGGGGTGCAATCGGGTCAGCCCCAGCATTTT
D gene: -
J gene: TRBJ1-5
clone size: -
V gene: TRBV2

CDR3 protein: CASSLLGLAGVDTQYF
CDR3 DNA: TGTGCCAGCAGCTTATTAGGGCTAGCGGGAGTTGATACCCAGTACTTC
D gene: TRBD2
J gene: TRBJ2-5
clone size: -
V gene: TRBV7-8

CDR3 protein: CAISEVAGGQGETQYF
CDR3 DNA: TGTGCCATCAGTGAGGTGGCGGGGGGGCAGGGAGAGACCCAGTACTTC
D gene: TRBD2
J gene: TRBJ2-5
clone size: -
V gene: TRBV10-3

CDR3 protein: CASSTGGTGNTEAFF
CDR3 DNA: TGTGCCAGTAGTACAGGGGGCACGGGAAACACTGAAGCTTTCTTT
D gene: TRBD1
J gene: TRBJ1-1
clone size: -
V gene: TRBV19

CDR3 protein: CASHRGYTEAFF
CDR3 DNA: TGTGCCAGCCACAGGGGCTACACTGAAGCTTTCTTT
D gene: TRBD1
J gene: TRBJ1-1
clone size: -
V gene: TRBV28

CDR3 protein: CASRASGGLEQFF
CDR3 DNA: TGTGCCTCCCGGGCTAGCGGGGGGCTTGAGCAGTTCTTC
D gene: TRBD2
J gene: TRBJ2-1
clone size: -
V gene: TRBV28

CDR3 protein: CASTPGGVYGYTF
CDR3 DNA: TGTGCCAGCACCCCGGGGGGTGTATATGGCTACACCTTC
D gene: -
J gene: TRBJ1-2
clone size: -
V gene: TRBV14

CDR3 protein: CSASNGDTENTEAFF
CDR3 DNA: TGCAGTGCTAGTAACGGGGACACCGAGAACACTGAAGCTTTCTTT
D gene: -
J gene: TRBJ1-1
clone size: -
V gene: TRBV20-1

CDR3 protein: CATSDLGGTEAFF
CDR3 DNA: TGTGCCACCAGTGATTTGGGGGGGACTGAAGCTTTCTTT
D gene: -
J gene: TRBJ1-1
clone size: -
V gene: TRBV24-1

CDR3 protein: CASSRDRGRDTQYF
CDR3 DNA: TGTGCCAGCAGCCGGGACAGGGGTAGAGATACGCAGTATTTT
D gene: TRBD1
J gene: TRBJ2-3
clone size: -
V gene: TRBV7-2

CDR3 protein: CASSQAGVETQYF
CDR3 DNA: TGCGCCAGCAGCCAAGCCGGGGTGGAGACCCAGTACTTC
D gene: -
J gene: TRBJ2-5
clone size: few
V gene: TRBV4-1

CDR3 protein: CASSQVGGQTSTGANVLTF
CDR3 DNA: TGTGCCAGCAGCCAAGTGGGGGGACAGACTTCTACTGGGGCCAACGTCCTGACTTTC
D gene: -
J gene: TRBJ2-6
clone size: -
V gene: TRBV3-1/TRBV3-2

CDR3 protein: CASNGPTPNTEAFF
CDR3 DNA: TGTGCCAGCAATGGGCCTACTCCTAACACTGAAGCTTTCTTT
D gene: -
J gene: TRBJ1-1
clone size: -
V gene: TRBV28

CDR3 protein: CATGIAGRETQYF
CDR3 DNA: TGTGCCACCGGGATAGCGGGGCGAGAGACCCAGTACTTC
D gene: TRBD2
J gene: TRBJ2-5
clone size: -
V gene: TRBV24-1

CDR3 protein: CASSIRLAGGETQYF
CDR3 DNA: TGTGCCAGTAGTATAAGACTAGCGGGTGGAGAGACCCAGTACTTC
D gene: TRBD2
J gene: TRBJ2-5
clone size: -
V gene: TRBV19

CDR3 protein: CASSKTGRTTEAFF
CDR3 DNA: TGTGCCAGCAGCAAGACAGGGAGGACCACTGAAGCTTTCTTT
D gene: TRBD1
J gene: TRBJ1-1
clone size: -
V gene: TRBV28

CDR3 protein: CASSYGGAQETQYF
CDR3 DNA: TGTGCCAGCAGTTACGGGGGGGCCCAAGAGACCCAGTACTTC
D gene: -
J gene: TRBJ2-5
clone size: -
V gene: TRBV6-5

CDR3 protein: CASSLLGAQVGELFF
CDR3 DNA: TGTGCCAGCAGCCTCCTGGGGGCCCAGGTCGGGGAGCTGTTTTTT
D gene: -
J gene: TRBJ2-2
clone size: -
V gene: TRBV3-1/TRBV3-2

CDR3 protein: CASSLTGGTEAFF
CDR3 DNA: TGTGCCAGCAGCTTAACAGGGGGCACTGAAGCTTTCTTT
D gene: TRBD1
J gene: TRBJ1-1
clone size: few
V gene: TRBV28

CDR3 protein: CASSLQGQEQPQHF
CDR3 DNA: TGTGCCAGCAGTCTACAGGGGCAGGAGCAGCCCCAGCATTTT
D gene: TRBD1
J gene: TRBJ1-5
clone size: -
V gene: TRBV28

CDR3 protein: CASRGGGYEQFF
CDR3 DNA: TGTGCCAGCAGGGGCGGGGGATATGAGCAGTTCTTC
D gene: TRBD2
J gene: TRBJ2-1
clone size: -
V gene: TRBV11-2

CDR3 protein: CASSLNTAGQETQYF
CDR3 DNA: TGCGCCAGCAGCTTGAACACAGCGGGCCAAGAGACCCAGTACTTC
D gene: -
J gene: TRBJ2-5
clone size: -
V gene: TRBV5-1

CDR3 protein: CASSQASGANVLTF
CDR3 DNA: TGCGCCAGCAGCCAGGCCTCTGGGGCCAACGTCCTGACTTTC
D gene: -
J gene: TRBJ2-6
clone size: few
V gene: TRBV5-1

CDR3 protein: CASAQGRQPQHF
CDR3 DNA: TGTGCCAGCGCGCAGGGGAGACAGCCCCAGCATTTT
D gene: -
J gene: TRBJ1-5
clone size: -
V gene: TRBV28

CDR3 protein: CASSPISGSYEQYF
CDR3 DNA: TGTGCCAGCAGCCCCATCTCCGGCTCCTACGAGCAGTACTTC
D gene: -
J gene: TRBJ2-7
clone size: few
V gene: TRBV5-4

CDR3 protein: CASSASGSFLLGEQYF
CDR3 DNA: TGTGCCAGCAGCGCTAGCGGGAGTTTTCTATTGGGGGAGCAGTACTTC
D gene: TRBD2
J gene: TRBJ2-7
clone size: -
V gene: TRBV7-2

CDR3 protein: CAIKRLTDTEAFF
CDR3 DNA: TGTGCCATCAAGAGGTTGACGGACACTGAAGCTTTCTTT
D gene: -
J gene: TRBJ1-1
clone size: -
V gene: TRBV10-3

CDR3 protein: CASSPSGSRTYNEQFF
CDR3 DNA: TGTGCCAGCAGCCCTAGCGGGAGCCGTACCTACAATGAGCAGTTCTTC
D gene: TRBD2
J gene: TRBJ2-1
clone size: -
V gene: TRBV7-9

CDR3 protein: CASSEQGLGPLHF
CDR3 DNA: TGTGCCAGCAGTGAACAGGGACTTGGACCCCTCCACTTT
D gene: -
J gene: TRBJ1-6
clone size: -
V gene: TRBV25-1

CDR3 protein: CASSLQHPGQGARGYTF
CDR3 DNA: TGTGCCAGCAGTTTACAGCATCCGGGACAGGGGGCACGTGGCTACACCTTC
D gene: TRBD1
J gene: TRBJ1-2
clone size: once
V gene: TRBV28

CDR3 protein: CASSVASSGNTIYF
CDR3 DNA: TGTGCCAGCAGCGTAGCTAGCTCTGGAAACACCATATATTTT
D gene: -
J gene: TRBJ1-3
clone size: -
V gene: TRBV9

CDR3 protein: CASRLTIGGKNTGELFF
CDR3 DNA: TGTGCAAGTCGCTTAACCATAGGCGGGAAAAACACCGGGGAGCTGTTTTTT
D gene: -
J gene: TRBJ2-2
clone size: -
V gene: TRBV12-2

CDR3 protein: CASSLLSGANTGELFF
CDR3 DNA: TGTGCCAGCAGTTTACTTAGCGGGGCGAACACCGGGGAGCTGTTTTTT
D gene: TRBD2
J gene: TRBJ2-2
clone size: -
V gene: TRBV27

CDR3 protein: CASSYSSGTSYEQYF
CDR3 DNA: TGTGCCAGCAGTTACTCTAGCGGCACCTCCTACGAGCAGTACTTC
D gene: -
J gene: TRBJ2-7
clone size: -
V gene: TRBV6-5

CDR3 protein: CASSRVLNEKLFF
CDR3 DNA: TGTGCCAGCAGCCGGGTCCTAAATGAAAAACTGTTTTTT
D gene: -
J gene: TRBJ1-4
clone size: -
V gene: TRBV7-8

CDR3 protein: CASRPGLAGLETQYF
CDR3 DNA: TGTGCCAGCAGGCCGGGACTAGCGGGCCTGGAGACCCAGTACTTC
D gene: TRBD2
J gene: TRBJ2-5
clone size: few
V gene: TRBV6-5

CDR3 protein: CASSPGLGEAFF
CDR3 DNA: TGTGCCAGCAGCCCGGGGTTGGGTGAAGCTTTCTTT
D gene: -
J gene: TRBJ1-1
clone size: -
V gene: TRBV7-3

CDR3 protein: CASSPPTGVSGNTIYF
CDR3 DNA: TGTGCCAGTAGTCCACCTACAGGAGTCTCTGGAAACACCATATATTTT
D gene: -
J gene: TRBJ1-3
clone size: -
V gene: TRBV19

CDR3 protein: CASSDRVTIYF
CDR3 DNA: TGTGCCAGCAGCGACAGGGTCACCATATATTTT
D gene: TRBD1
J gene: TRBJ1-3
clone size: -
V gene: TRBV2

CDR3 protein: CASSQALQGSAFF
CDR3 DNA: TGCGCCAGCAGCCAGGCCCTACAGGGTAGTGCTTTCTTT
D gene: -
J gene: TRBJ1-1
clone size: -
V gene: TRBV4-1

CDR3 protein: CASSLEGGNYGYTF
CDR3 DNA: TGCGCCAGCAGCTTGGAAGGGGGAAACTATGGCTACACCTTC
D gene: -
J gene: TRBJ1-2
clone size: -
V gene: TRBV5-1

CDR3 protein: CASSLVTSANTEAFF
CDR3 DNA: TGTGCCAGCAGCTTAGTGACAAGTGCGAACACTGAAGCTTTCTTT
D gene: -
J gene: TRBJ1-1
clone size: once
V gene: TRBV7-2

CDR3 protein: CASSQGGTSGSRVVAKNIQYF
CDR3 DNA: TGTGCCAGCAGCCAAGGGGGGACTAGCGGGAGTCGAGTAGTCGCCAAAAACATTCAGTACTTC
D gene: TRBD2
J gene: TRBJ2-4
clone size: few
V gene: TRBV4-2

CDR3 protein: CASRAKGGANVLTF
CDR3 DNA: TGTGCCAGCAGGGCAAAGGGGGGGGCCAACGTCCTGACTTTC
D gene: -
J gene: TRBJ2-6
clone size: -
V gene: TRBV28